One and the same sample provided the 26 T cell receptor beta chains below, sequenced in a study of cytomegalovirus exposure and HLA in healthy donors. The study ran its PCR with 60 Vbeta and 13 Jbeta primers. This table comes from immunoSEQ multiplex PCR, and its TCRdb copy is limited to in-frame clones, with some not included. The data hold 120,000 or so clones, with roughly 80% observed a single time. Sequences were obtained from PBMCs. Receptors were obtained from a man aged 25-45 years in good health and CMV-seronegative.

The CDR3 DNA reads TGTGCCAGCAGTGATTCTCGGGGTCTTCAGCCCCAGCATTTT. Encoded protein: CASSDSRGLQPQHF. The gene calls are TRBV6-4 and TRBJ1-5; no definite D call. The length of the CDR3 is 14 residues. Trimming removed 3 bases at V and 6 bases at J, with 12 bases between. Per germline, CDR1 MRHNA and CDR2 SNTAGT.

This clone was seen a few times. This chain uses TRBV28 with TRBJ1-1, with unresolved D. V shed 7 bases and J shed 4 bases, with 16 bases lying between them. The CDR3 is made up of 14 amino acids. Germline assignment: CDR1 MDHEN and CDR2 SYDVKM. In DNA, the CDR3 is TGTGCCAGCACTTTCCGGGGAAGGAGCACTGAAGCTTTCTTT. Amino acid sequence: CASTFRGRSTEAFF.

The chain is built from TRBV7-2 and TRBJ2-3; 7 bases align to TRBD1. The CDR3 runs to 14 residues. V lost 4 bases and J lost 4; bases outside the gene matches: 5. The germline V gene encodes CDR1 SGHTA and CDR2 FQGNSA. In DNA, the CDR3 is TGTGCCAGCAGCTCCCGGACAGGTGCAGATACGCAGTATTTT. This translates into CASSSRTGADTQYF. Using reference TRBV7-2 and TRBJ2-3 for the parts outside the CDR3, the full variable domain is GAGVSQSPSNKVTEKGKDVELRCDPISGHTALYWYRQSLGQGLEFLIYFQGNSAPDKSGLPSDRFSAERTGGSVSTLTIQRTQQEDSAVYLCASSSRTGADTQYFGPGTRLTVL.

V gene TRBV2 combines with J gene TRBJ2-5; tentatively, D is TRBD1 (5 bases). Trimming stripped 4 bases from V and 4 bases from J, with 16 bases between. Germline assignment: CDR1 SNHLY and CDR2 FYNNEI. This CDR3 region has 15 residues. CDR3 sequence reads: CASSALNGQGETQYF. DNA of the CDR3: TGTGCCAGCAGTGCTCTGAACGGTCAGGGAGAGACCCAGTACTTC.

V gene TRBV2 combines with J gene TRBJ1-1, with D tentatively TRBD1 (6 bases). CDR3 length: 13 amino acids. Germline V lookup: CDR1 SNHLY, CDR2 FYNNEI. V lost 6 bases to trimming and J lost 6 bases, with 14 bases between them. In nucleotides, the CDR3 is TGTGCCAGCAGCCTAGGGGGTCCAGCTGAAGCTTTCTTT. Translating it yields CASSLGGPAEAFF.

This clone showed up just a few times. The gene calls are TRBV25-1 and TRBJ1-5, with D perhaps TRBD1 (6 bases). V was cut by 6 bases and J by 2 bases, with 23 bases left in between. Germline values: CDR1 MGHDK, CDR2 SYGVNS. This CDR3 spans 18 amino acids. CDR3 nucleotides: TGTGCCAGCAGCCCCACGTGGGGGGGGGCCCTGGGCAATCAGCCCCAGCATTTT. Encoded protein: CASSPTWGGALGNQPQHF.

CDR3 DNA: TGTGCCAGCTCACCTCTGAGGGTCTCTAATAATTCACCCCTCCACTTT. This sequence encodes CASSPLRVSNNSPLHF. The chain is built from TRBV18 and TRBJ1-6; D is undetermined. Per germline, CDR1 KGHSH and CDR2 LQKENI. CDR3 length: 16 residues. V was shortened by 3 bases and J by 5 bases, with 14 bases between the two germline ends.

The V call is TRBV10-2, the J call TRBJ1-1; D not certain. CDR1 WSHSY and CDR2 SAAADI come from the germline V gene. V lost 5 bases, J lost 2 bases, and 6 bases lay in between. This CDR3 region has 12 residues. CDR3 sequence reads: CASSPTNTEAFF. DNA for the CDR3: TGCGCCAGCAGTCCAACAAACACTGAAGCTTTCTTT.

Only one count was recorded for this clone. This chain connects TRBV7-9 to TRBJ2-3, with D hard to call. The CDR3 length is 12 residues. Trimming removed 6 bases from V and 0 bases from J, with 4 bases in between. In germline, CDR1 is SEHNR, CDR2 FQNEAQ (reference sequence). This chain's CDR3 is CASRLSTDTQYF. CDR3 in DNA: TGTGCCAGCAGACTTAGCACAGATACGCAGTATTTT.

CDR3 coding DNA: TGTGCCAGCAGTTGGCCGCCTTTCTACGAGCAGTACTTC. Translating gives CASSWPPFYEQYF. The chain carries TRBV27 and TRBJ2-7; the D is unclear. Germline V CDR1 and CDR2: MNHEY, SMNVEV (reference sequence). Trimming pared 4 bases from V and 3 bases from J, leaving 10 bases between. The CDR3 spans 13 residues.

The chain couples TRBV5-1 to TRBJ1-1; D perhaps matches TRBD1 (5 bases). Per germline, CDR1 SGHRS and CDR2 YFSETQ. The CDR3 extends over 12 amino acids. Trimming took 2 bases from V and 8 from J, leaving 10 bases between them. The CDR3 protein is CASSFPGGEAFF. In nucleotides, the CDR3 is TGCGCCAGCAGCTTCCCGGGGGGGGAAGCTTTCTTT.

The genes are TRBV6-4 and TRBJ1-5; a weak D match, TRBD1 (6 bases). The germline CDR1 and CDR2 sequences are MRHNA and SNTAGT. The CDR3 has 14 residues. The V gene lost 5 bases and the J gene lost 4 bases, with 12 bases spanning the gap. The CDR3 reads CASSFDQGNQPQHF. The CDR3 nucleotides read TGTGCCAGCAGTTTCGACCAGGGGAATCAGCCCCAGCATTTT.

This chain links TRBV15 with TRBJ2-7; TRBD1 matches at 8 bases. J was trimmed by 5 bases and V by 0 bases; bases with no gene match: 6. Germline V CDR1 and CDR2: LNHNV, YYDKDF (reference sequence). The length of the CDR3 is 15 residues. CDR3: CATSRDYRGLNEQYF. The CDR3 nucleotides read TGTGCCACCAGCAGAGACTACAGGGGGTTGAACGAGCAGTACTTC.

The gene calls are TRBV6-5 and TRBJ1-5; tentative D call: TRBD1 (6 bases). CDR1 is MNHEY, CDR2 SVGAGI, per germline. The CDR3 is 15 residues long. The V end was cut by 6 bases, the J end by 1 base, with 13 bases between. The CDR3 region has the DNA TGTGCCAGCAGGGCCGACAGGTTGAGCAATCAGCCCCAGCATTTT. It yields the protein CASRADRLSNQPQHF.

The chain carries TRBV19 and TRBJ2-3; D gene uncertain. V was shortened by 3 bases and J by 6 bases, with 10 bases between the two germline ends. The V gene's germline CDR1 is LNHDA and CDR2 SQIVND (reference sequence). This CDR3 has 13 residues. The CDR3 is CASSIQVPDTQYF. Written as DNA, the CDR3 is TGTGCCAGTAGTATTCAGGTTCCCGATACGCAGTATTTT.

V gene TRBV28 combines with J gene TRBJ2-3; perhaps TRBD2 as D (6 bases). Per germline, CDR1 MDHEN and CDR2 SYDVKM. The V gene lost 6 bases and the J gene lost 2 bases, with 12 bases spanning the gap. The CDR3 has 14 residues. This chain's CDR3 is CASSPGEDTDTQYF. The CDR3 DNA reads TGTGCCAGCAGCCCCGGGGAGGACACAGATACGCAGTATTTT.

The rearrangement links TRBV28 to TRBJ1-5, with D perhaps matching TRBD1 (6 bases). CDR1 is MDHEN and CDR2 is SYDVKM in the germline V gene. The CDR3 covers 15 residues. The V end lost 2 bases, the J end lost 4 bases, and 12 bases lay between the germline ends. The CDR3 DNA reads TGTGCCAGCAGTTTACCCGGGGGGCCTAATCAGCCCCAGCATTTT. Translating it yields CASSLPGGPNQPQHF.

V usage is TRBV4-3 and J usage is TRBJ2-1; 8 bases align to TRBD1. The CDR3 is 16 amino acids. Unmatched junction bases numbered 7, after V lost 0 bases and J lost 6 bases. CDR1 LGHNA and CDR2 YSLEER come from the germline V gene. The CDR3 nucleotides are TGCGCCAGCAGCCAAGATTTAGGACAGGGACCCAATGAGCAGTTCTTC. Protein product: CASSQDLGQGPNEQFF.

In DNA, the CDR3 is TGTGCCAGCAGACCAGACGGGGAACCCTCCTACGAGCAGTACTTC. This encodes CASRPDGEPSYEQYF. This chain links TRBV13 with TRBJ2-7; weak D call: TRBD2 (5 bases). V shed 6 bases and J shed 0 bases, with 15 bases lying between them. The CDR3 has 15 residues. Germline V CDR1 and CDR2: PRHDT, FYEKMQ (reference sequence).

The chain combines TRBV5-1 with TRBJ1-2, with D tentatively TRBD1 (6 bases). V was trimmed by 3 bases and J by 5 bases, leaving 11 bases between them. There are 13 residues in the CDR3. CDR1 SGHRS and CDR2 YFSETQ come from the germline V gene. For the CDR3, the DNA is TGCGCCAGCAGCTACGGACAGTCTTATGGCTACACCTTC. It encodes CASSYGQSYGYTF.

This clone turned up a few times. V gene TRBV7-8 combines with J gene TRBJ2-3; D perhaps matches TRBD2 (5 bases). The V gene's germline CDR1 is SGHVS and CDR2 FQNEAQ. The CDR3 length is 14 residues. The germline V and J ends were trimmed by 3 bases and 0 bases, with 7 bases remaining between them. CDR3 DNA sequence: TGTGCCAGCAGCTTTACTAGAAGCACAGATACGCAGTATTTT. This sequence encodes CASSFTRSTDTQYF.

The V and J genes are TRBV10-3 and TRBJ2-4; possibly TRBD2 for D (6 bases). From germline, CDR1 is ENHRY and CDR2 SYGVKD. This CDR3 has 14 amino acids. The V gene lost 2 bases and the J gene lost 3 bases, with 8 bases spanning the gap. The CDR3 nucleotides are TGTGCCATCAGTGAGCCGGGGGACAAAAACATTCAGTACTTC. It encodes CAISEPGDKNIQYF.

The CDR3 here is CASSPAQGIAGELFF. The CDR3 DNA reads TGTGCCAGCTCACCAGCCCAGGGAATTGCCGGGGAGCTGTTTTTT. The chain carries TRBV18 and TRBJ2-2, with a tentative D call TRBD1 (5 bases). V lost 2 bases and J lost 6, with 13 bases in between. The CDR3 loop spans 15 amino acids. Germline V CDR1 and CDR2: KGHSH, LQKENI.

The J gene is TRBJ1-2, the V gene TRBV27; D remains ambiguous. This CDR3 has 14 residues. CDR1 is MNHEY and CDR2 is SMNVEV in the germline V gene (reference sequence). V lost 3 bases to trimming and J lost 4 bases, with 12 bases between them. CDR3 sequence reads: CASSFYGGSYGYTF. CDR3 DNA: TGTGCCAGCAGTTTTTACGGCGGCAGCTATGGCTACACCTTC.

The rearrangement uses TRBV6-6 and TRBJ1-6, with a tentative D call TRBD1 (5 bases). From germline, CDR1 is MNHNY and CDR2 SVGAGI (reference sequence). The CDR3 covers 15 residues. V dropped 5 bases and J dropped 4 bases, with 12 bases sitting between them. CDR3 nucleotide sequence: TGTGCCAGCAGTCTGGAACAGGTTTATAATTCACCCCTCCACTTT. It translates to CASSLEQVYNSPLHF.

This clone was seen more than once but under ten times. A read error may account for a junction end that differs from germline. CDR3 in DNA: TGTGCCAGCAGCTTAGAGGGGGCTGGGGCCAACGGCCTGACTTTC. Amino acid sequence: CASSLEGAGANGLTF. The chain has TRBV11-2 and TRBJ2-6, with D possibly being TRBD1 (6 bases). The CDR3 extends over 15 amino acids. CDR1 is SGHAT and CDR2 is FQNNGV in the germline V gene. Complete variable domain (other parts from reference TRBV11-2 and TRBJ2-6): EAGVAQSPRYKIIEKRQSVAFWCNPISGHATLYWYQQILGQGPKLLIQFQNNGVVDDSQLPKDRFSAERLKGVDSTLKIQPAKLEDSAVYLCASSLEGAGANGLTFGAGSRLTVL.